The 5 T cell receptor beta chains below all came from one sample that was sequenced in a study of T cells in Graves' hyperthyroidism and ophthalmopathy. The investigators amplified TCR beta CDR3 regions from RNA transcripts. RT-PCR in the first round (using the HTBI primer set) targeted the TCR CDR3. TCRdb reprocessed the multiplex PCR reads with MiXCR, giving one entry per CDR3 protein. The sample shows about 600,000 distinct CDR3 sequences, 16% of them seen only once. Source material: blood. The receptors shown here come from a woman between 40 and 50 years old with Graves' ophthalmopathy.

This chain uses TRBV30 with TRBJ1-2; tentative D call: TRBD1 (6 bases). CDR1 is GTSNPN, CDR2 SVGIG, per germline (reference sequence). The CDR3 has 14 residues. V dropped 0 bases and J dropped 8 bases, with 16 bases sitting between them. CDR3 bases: TGTGCCTGGAGTGTGTTCGGGGGGCCGAGAGGCTACACCTTC. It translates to CAWSVFGGPRGYTF. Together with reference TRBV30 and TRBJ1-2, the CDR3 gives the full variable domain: SQTIHQWPATLVQPVGSPLSLECTVEGTSNPNLYWYRQAAGRGLQLLFYSVGIGQISSEVPQNLSASRPQDRQFILSSKKLLLSDSGFYLCAWSVFGGPRGYTFGSGTRLTVV.

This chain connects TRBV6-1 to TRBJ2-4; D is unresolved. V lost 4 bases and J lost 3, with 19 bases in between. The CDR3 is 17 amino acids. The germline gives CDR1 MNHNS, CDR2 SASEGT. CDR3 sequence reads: CASSAGIWGSGKNIQYF. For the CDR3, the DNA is TGTGCCAGCAGTGCCGGCATCTGGGGTTCGGGCAAAAACATTCAGTACTTC.

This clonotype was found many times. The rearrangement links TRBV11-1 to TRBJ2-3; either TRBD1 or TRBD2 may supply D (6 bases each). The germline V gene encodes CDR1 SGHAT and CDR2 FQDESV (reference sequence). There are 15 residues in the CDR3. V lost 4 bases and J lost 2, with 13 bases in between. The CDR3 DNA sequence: TGTGCCAGCAGCTCCCTGGGGGGCGCCACAGATACGCAGTATTTT. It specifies CASSSLGGATDTQYF.

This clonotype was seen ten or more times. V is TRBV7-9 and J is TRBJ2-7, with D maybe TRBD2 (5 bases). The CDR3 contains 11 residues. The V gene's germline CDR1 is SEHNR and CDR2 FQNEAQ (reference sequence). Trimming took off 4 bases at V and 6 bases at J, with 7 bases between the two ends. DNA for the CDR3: TGTGCCAGCAGCTCTAGCCTCGAGCAGTACTTC. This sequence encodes CASSSSLEQYF.

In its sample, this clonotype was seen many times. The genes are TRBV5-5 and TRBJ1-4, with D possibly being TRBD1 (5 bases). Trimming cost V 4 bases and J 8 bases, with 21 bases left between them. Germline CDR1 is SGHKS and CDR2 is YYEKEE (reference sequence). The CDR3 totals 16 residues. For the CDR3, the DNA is TGTGCCAGCAGCCCGGTCCCAGGGCAAAGGAGGGAAAAACTGTTTTTT. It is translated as CASSPVPGQRREKLFF.